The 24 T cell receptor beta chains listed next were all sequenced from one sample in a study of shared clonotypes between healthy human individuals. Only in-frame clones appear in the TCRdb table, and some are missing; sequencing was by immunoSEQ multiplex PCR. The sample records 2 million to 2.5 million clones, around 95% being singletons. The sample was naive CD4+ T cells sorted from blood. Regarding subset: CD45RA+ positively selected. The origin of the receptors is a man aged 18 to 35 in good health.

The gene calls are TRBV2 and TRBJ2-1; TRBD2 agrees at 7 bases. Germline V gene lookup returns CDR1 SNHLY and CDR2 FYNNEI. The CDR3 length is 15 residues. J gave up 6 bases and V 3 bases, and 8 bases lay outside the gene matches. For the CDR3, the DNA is TGTGCCAGCAGTGAGTGGGACTCGGGGGGCAATGAGCAGTTCTTC. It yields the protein CASSEWDSGGNEQFF.

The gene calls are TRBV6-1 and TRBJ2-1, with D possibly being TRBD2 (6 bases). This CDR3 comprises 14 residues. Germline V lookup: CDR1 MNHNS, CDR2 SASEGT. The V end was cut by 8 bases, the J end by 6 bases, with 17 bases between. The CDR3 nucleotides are TGTGCCAGCCGGCCCTGGAAGGGAGGCAATGAGCAGTTCTTC. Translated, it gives CASRPWKGGNEQFF.

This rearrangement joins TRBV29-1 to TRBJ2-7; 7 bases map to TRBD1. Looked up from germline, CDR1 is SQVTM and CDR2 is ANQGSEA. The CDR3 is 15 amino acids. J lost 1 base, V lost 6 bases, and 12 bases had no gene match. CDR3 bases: TGCAGCGTGGCCGGGACAGAATTTTATTCCTACGAGCAGTACTTC. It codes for CSVAGTEFYSYEQYF.

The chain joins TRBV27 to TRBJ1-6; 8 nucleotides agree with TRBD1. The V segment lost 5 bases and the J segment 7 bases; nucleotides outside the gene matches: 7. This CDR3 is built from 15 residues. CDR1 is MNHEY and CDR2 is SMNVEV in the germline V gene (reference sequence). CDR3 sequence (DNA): TGTGCCAGCAGTCCTACAGGGGGTGGGAATTCACCCCTCCACTTT. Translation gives CASSPTGGGNSPLHF.

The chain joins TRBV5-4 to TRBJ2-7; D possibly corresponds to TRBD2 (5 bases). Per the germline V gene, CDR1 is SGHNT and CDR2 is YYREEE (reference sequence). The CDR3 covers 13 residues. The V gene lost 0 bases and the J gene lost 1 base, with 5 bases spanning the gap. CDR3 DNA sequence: TGTGCCAGCAGCTTGGGGAGGTCCTACGAGCAGTACTTC. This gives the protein CASSLGRSYEQYF.

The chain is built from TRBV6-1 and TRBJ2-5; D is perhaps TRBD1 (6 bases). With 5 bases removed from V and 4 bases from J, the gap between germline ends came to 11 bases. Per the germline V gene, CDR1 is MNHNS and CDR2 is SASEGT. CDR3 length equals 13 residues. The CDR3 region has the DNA TGTGCCAGCAGTTCCCAGGGGAGAGAGACCCAGTACTTC. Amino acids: CASSSQGRETQYF.

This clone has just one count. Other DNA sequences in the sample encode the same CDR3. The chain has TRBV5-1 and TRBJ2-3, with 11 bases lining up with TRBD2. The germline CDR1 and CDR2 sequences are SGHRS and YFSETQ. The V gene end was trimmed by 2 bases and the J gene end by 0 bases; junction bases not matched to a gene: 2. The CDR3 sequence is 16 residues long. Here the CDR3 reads CASSFLAGGSTDTQYF. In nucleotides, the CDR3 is TGCGCCAGCAGCTTCTTAGCGGGGGGGAGCACAGATACGCAGTATTTT.

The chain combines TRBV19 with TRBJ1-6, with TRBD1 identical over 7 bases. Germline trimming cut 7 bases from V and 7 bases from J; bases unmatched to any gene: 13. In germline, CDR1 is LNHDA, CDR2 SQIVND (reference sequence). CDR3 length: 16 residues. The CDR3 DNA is TGTGCCAGTAATCTTCAGGGGGTAGGAAAAAATTCACCCCTCCACTTT. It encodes CASNLQGVGKNSPLHF.

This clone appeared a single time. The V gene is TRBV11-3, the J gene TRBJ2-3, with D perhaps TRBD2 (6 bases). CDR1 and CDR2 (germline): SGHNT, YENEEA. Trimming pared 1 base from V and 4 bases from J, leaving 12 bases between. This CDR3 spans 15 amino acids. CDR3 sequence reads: CASSLGQRVADTQYF. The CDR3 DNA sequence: TGTGCCAGCAGCTTAGGTCAGCGGGTTGCAGATACGCAGTATTTT.

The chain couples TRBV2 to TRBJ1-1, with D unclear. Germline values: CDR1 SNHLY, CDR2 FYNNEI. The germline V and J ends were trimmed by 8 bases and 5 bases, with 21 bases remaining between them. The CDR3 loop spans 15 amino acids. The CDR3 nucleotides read TGTGCCAGCCAGGCGGCAGGCTACTTGGGAACTGAAGCTTTCTTT. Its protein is CASQAAGYLGTEAFF.

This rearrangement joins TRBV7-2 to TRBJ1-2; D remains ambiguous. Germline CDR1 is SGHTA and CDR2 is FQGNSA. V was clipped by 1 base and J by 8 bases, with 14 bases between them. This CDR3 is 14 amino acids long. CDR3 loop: CASSLGRPLGGYTF. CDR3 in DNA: TGTGCCAGCAGCTTAGGTAGGCCCTTAGGGGGCTACACCTTC.

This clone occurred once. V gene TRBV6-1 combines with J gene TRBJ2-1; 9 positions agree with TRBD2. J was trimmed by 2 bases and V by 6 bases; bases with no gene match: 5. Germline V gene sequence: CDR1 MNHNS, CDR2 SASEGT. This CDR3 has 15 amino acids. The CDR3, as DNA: TGTGCCAGCAGGATAGCGGGAGTAACCTACAATGAGCAGTTCTTC. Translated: CASRIAGVTYNEQFF.

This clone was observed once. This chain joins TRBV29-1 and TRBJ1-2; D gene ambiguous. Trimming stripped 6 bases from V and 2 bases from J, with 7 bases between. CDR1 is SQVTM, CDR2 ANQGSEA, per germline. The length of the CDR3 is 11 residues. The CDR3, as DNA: TGCAGCGTCTCGGGGAACTATGGCTACACCTTC. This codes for CSVSGNYGYTF.

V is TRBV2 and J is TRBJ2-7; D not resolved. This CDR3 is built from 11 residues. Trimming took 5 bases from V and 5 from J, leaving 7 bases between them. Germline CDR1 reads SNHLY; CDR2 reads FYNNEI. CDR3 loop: CASSLVDEQYF. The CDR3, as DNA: TGTGCCAGCAGTCTTGTGGACGAGCAGTACTTC.

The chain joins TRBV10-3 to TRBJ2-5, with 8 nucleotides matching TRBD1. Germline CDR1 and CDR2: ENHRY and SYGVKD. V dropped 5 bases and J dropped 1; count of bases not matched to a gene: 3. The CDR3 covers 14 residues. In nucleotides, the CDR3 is TGTGCCATCAGTACGACAGGGGTCCAAGAGACCCAGTACTTC. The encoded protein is CAISTTGVQETQYF.

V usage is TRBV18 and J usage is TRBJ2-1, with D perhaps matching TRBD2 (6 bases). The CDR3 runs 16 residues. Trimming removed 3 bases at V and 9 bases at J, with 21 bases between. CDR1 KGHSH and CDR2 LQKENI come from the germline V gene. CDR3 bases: TGTGCCAGCTCACCGCAGACCTCTAGAGTGGGGGGTGAGCAGTTCTTC. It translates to CASSPQTSRVGGEQFF.

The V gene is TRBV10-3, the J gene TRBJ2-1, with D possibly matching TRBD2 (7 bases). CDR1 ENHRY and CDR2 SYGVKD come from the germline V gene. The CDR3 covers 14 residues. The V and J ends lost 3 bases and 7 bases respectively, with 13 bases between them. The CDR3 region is CAISDRGGANEQFF. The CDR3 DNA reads TGTGCCATCAGTGATCGTGGGGGGGCTAATGAGCAGTTCTTC.

Here the CDR3 reads CASSFRVQGLSYEQYF. The CDR3 DNA follows: TGTGCCAGCAGCTTTCGAGTTCAGGGCCTTTCGTACGAGCAGTACTTC. The rearrangement uses TRBV7-2 and TRBJ2-7, with a possible D match to TRBD1 (5 bases). This CDR3 contains 16 residues. V was pared by 3 bases and J by 4 bases, with 19 bases between. The germline V gene encodes CDR1 SGHTA and CDR2 FQGNSA.

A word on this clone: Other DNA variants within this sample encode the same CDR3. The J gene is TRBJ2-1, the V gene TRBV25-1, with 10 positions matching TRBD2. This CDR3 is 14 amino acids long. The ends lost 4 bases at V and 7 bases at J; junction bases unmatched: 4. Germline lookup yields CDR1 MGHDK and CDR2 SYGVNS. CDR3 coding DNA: TGTGCCAGCAGTGTAGCGGGGGGTAGGAATGAGCAGTTCTTC. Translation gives CASSVAGGRNEQFF.

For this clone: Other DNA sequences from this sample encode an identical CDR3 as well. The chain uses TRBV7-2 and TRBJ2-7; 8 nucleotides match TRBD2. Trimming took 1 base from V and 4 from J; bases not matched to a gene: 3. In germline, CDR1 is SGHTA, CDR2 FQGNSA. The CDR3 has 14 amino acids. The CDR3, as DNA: TGTGCCAGCAGCTTAGGGCTAGCGGGTTACGAGCAGTACTTC. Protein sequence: CASSLGLAGYEQYF.

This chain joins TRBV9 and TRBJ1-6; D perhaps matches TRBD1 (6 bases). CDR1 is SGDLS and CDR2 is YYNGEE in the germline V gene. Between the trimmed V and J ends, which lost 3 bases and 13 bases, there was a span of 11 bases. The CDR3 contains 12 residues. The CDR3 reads CASSAIGGPLHF. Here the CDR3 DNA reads TGTGCCAGCAGCGCGATAGGGGGGCCCCTCCACTTT. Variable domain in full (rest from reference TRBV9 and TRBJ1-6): DSGVTQTPKHLITATGQRVTLRCSPRSGDLSVYWYQQSLDQGLQFLIQYYNGEERAKGNILERFSAQQFPDLHSELNLSSLELGDSALYFCASSAIGGPLHFGNGTRLTVT.

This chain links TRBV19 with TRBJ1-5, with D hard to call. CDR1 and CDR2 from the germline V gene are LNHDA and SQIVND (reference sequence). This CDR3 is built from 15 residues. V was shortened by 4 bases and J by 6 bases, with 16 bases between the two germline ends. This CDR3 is CASSTIPGSGQPQHF. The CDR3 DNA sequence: TGTGCCAGTAGTACTATTCCGGGGTCGGGTCAGCCCCAGCATTTT.

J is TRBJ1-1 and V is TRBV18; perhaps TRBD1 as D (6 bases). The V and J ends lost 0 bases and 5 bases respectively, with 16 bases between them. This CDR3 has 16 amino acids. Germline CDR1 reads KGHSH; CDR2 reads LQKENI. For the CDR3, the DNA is TGTGCCAGCTCACCACCGAGTCTGGGGGCGCGTACTGAAGCTTTCTTT. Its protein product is CASSPPSLGARTEAFF.

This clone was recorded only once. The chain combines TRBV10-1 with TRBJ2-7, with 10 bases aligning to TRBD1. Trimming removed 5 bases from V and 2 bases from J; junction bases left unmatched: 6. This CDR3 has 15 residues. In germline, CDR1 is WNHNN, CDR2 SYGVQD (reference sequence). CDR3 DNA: TGCGCCAGCAGTCCCGGGACAGGGGCCCCCTACGAGCAGTACTTC. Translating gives CASSPGTGAPYEQYF.